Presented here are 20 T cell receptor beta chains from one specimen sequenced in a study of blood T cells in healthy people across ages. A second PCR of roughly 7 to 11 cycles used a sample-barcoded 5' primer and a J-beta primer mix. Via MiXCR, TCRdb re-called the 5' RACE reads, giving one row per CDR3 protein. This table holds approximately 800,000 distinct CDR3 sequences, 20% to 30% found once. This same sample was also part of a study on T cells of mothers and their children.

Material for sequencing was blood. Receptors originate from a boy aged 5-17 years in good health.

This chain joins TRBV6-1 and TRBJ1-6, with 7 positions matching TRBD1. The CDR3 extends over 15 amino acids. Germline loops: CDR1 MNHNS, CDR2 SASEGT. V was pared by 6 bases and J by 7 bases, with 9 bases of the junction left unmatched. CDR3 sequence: CASRPLEGQNSPLHF. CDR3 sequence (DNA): TGTGCCAGCAGACCATTGGAGGGACAGAATTCACCCCTCCACTTT.

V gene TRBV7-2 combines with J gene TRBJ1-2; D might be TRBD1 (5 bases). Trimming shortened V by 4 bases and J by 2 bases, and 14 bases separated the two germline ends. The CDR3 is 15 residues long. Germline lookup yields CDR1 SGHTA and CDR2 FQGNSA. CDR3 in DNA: TGTGCCAGCAGCTCGGAAGGGACGTACAACTATGGCTACACCTTC. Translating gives CASSSEGTYNYGYTF.

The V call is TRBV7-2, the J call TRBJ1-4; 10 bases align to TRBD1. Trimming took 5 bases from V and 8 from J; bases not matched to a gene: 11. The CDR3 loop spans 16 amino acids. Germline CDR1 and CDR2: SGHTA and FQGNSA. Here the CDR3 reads CASSKPSWTGGEKLFF. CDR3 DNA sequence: TGTGCCAGCAGCAAACCAAGCTGGACAGGGGGAGAAAAACTGTTTTTT.

Here the CDR3 DNA reads TGTGCCAGCAGTTTACCAGGACAGGGGGGTTCACCCCTCCACTTT. Translating gives CASSLPGQGGSPLHF. The chain employs TRBV28 and TRBJ1-6, with 10 bases aligning to TRBD1. Trimming cost V 2 bases and J 9 bases; bases outside gene matches: 4. The CDR3 runs to 15 residues. Per the germline V gene, CDR1 is MDHEN and CDR2 is SYDVKM.

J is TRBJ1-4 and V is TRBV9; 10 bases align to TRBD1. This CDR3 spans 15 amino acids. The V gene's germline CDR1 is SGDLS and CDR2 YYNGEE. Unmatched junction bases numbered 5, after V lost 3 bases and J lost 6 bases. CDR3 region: CASSAPGTGDEKLFF. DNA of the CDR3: TGTGCCAGCAGCGCACCCGGGACAGGGGATGAAAAACTGTTTTTT.

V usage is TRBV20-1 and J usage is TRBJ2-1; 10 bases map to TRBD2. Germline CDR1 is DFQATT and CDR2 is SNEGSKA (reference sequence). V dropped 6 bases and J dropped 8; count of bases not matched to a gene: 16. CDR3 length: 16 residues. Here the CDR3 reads CSARDPSSGSPDEQFF. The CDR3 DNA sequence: TGCAGTGCCCGAGACCCCTCTAGCGGGAGTCCTGATGAGCAGTTCTTC.

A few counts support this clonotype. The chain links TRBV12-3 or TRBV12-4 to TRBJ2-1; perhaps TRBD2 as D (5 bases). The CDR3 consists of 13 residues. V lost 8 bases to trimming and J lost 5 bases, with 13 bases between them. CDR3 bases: TGTGCCAGCCAGCGGACTGGAAACAATGAGCAGTTCTTC. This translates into CASQRTGNNEQFF.

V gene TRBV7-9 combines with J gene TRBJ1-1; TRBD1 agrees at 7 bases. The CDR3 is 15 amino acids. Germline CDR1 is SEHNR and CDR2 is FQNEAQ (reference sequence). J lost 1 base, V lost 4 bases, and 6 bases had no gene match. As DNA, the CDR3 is TGTGCCAGCAGCTCTCGAAACAGGGGGAACACTGAAGCTTTCTTT. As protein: CASSSRNRGNTEAFF.

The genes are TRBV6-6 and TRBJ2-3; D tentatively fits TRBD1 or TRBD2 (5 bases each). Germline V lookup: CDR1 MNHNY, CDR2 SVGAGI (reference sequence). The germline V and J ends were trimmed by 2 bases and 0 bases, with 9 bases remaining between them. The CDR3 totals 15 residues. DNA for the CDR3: TGTGCCAGCAGTTACGAAGGGGACAGCACAGATACGCAGTATTTT. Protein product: CASSYEGDSTDTQYF.

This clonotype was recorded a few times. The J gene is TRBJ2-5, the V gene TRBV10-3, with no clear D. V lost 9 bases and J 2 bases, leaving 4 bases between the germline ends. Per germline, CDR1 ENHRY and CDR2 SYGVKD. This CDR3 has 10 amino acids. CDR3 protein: CAMGQETQYF. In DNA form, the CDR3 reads TGTGCCATGGGGCAAGAGACCCAGTACTTC.

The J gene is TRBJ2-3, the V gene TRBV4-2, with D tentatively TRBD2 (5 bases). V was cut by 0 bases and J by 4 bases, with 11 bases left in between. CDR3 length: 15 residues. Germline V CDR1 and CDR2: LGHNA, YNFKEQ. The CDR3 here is CASSQDRGFADTQYF. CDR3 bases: TGTGCCAGCAGCCAAGATCGGGGATTCGCAGATACGCAGTATTTT.

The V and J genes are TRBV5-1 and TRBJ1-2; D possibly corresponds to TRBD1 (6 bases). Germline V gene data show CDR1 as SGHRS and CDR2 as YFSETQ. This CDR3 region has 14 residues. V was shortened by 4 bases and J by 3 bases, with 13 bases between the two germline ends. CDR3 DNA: TGCGCCAGCAGCGGAGATACAGGGTACTATGGCTACACCTTC. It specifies CASSGDTGYYGYTF.

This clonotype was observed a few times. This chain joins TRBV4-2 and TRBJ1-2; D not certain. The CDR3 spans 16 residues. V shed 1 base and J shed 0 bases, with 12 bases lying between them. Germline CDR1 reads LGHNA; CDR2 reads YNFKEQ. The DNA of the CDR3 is TGTGCCAGCAGCCAAGTTGTGGGCGATACTAACTATGGCTACACCTTC. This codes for CASSQVVGDTNYGYTF.

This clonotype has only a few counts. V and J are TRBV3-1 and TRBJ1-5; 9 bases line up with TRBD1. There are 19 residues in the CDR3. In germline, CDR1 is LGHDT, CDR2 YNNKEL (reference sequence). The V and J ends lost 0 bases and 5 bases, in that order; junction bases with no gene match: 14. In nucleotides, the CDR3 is TGTGCCAGCAGCCAAGATCCCCCGGGACAGGGATCGAGTGATCAGCCCCAGCATTTT. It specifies CASSQDPPGQGSSDQPQHF.

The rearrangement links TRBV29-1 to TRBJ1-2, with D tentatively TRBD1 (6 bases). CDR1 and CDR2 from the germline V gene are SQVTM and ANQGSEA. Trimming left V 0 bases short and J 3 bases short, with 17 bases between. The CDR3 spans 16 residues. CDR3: CSVEDRVGGADYGYTF. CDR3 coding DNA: TGCAGCGTTGAAGATAGGGTTGGGGGCGCGGACTATGGCTACACCTTC.

CDR3 loop: CASRDLAGGLGNEQYF. The CDR3 nucleotides read TGTGCCAGCAGGGATCTAGCGGGGGGGCTTGGAAACGAGCAGTACTTC. The chain combines TRBV7-9 with TRBJ2-7, with TRBD2 matching over 12 bases. The J segment lost 5 bases and the V segment lost 6 bases, leaving 11 bases of the junction unmatched. Germline loops: CDR1 SEHNR, CDR2 FQNEAQ (reference sequence). This CDR3 has 16 amino acids. Filled out from reference TRBV7-9 and TRBJ2-7, the complete variable domain reads DTGVSQNPRHKITKRGQNVTFRCDPISEHNRLYWYRQTLGQGPEFLTYFQNEAQLEKSRLLSDRFSAERPKGSFSTLEIQRTEQGDSAMYLCASRDLAGGLGNEQYFGPGTRLTVT.

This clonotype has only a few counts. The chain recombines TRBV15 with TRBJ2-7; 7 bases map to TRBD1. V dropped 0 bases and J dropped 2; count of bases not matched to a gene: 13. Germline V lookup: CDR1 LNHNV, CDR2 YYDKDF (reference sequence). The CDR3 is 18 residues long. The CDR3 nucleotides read TGTGCCACCAGCAGAGATCCAGGGCCTACAGGGGTAGCCTACGAGCAGTACTTC. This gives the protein CATSRDPGPTGVAYEQYF.

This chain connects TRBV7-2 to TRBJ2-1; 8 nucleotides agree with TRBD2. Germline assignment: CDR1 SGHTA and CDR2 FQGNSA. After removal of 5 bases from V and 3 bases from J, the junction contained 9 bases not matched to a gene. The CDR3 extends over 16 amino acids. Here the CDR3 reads CASSTYITSGYNEQFF. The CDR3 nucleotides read TGTGCCAGCAGCACTTATATAACTAGCGGCTACAATGAGCAGTTCTTC. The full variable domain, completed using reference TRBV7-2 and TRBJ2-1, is GAGVSQSPSNKVTEKGKDVELRCDPISGHTALYWYRQSLGQGLEFLIYFQGNSAPDKSGLPSDRFSAERTGGSVSTLTIQRTQQEDSAVYLCASSTYITSGYNEQFFGPGTRLTVL.

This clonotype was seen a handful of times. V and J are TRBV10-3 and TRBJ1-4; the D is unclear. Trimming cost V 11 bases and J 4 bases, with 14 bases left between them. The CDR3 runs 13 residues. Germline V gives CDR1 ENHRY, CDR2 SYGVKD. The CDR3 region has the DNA TGTGCCGTCGCCGCCGGGAGTAATGAAAAACTGTTTTTT. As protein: CAVAAGSNEKLFF.

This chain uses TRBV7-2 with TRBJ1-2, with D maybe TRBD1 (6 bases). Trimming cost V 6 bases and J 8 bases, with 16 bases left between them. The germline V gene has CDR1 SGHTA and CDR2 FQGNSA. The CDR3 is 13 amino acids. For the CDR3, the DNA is TGTGCCAGCAGTATCGCAGGGGAGAGCGGCTACACCTTC. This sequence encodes CASSIAGESGYTF. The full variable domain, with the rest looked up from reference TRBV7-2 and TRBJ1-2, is GAGVSQSPSNKVTEKGKDVELRCDPISGHTALYWYRQSLGQGLEFLIYFQGNSAPDKSGLPSDRFSAERTGGSVSTLTIQRTQQEDSAVYLCASSIAGESGYTFGSGTRLTVV.